The 28 T cell receptor beta chains below were found in one sample sequenced in a study of T cell repertoires in cytomegalovirus infection. MiXCR, run by TCRdb on the reads, gives a single entry per CDR3 protein. Among 600,000 to 800,000 distinct CDR3 sequences listed, roughly 26% were seen once. The source material was CD8+ T cells from PBMCs. All receptors derive from a human donor in good health (CMV status not recorded). Some clones in this sample may be carry-over from other donors' samples.

This chain links TRBV13 with TRBJ2-3; TRBD2 matches at 11 bases. The CDR3 runs to 17 residues. The germline V gene encodes CDR1 PRHDT and CDR2 FYEKMQ (reference sequence). V trimming: 5 bases; J trimming: 2 bases; junction bases outside the gene matches: 9. CDR3 DNA: TGTGCCAGCAGCAGATCATTAGCGGGGGGGCTCACAGATACGCAGTATTTT. Protein sequence: CASSRSLAGGLTDTQYF.

The CDR3 DNA reads TGTGCCAGCAGTGACCTGCGCGGGGGGCACACAGATACGCAGTATTTT. It translates to CASSDLRGGHTDTQYF. J is TRBJ2-3 and V is TRBV2; 8 bases agree with TRBD2. This CDR3 contains 16 residues. Germline loops: CDR1 SNHLY, CDR2 FYNNEI. After removal of 3 bases from V and 2 bases from J, the junction contained 7 bases not matched to a gene.

This clonotype was found many times. The chain combines TRBV7-6 with TRBJ2-3; TRBD2 aligns across 12 bases. CDR1 and CDR2 (germline): SGHVS, FNYEAQ. Trimming at V came to 3 bases and at J to 3 bases, leaving 10 bases not matched to a gene. The CDR3 has 18 residues. The CDR3 DNA reads as TGTGCCAGCAGCTTCGCACCGCTACTAGCGGGGGGAACAGATACGCAGTATTTT. It is translated as CASSFAPLLAGGTDTQYF.

The sample holds a few counts of this clonotype. The chain couples TRBV7-6 to TRBJ1-2, with 12 bases aligning to TRBD1. CDR3 length: 16 amino acids. Germline values: CDR1 SGHVS, CDR2 FNYEAQ. J gave up 8 bases and V 5 bases, and 12 bases lay outside the gene matches. The CDR3 DNA is TGTGCCAGCAGCAAAGGGACAGGGGGCGTTCATGAAGGCTACACCTTC. Its translation is CASSKGTGGVHEGYTF.

This clonotype came up many times. The chain joins TRBV7-8 to TRBJ2-1; TRBD2 matches at 7 bases. The CDR3 has 15 residues. J lost 1 base, V lost 1 base, and 1 base had no gene match. The germline gives CDR1 SGHVS, CDR2 FQNEAQ. This chain's CDR3 is CASSLELASYNEQFF. The CDR3 nucleotides read TGTGCCAGCAGCTTAGAACTAGCGTCCTACAATGAGCAGTTCTTC. The full variable domain, its missing parts supplied by reference TRBV7-8 and TRBJ2-1, is GAGVSQSPRYKVAKRGQDVALRCDPISGHVSLFWYQQALGQGPEFLTYFQNEAQLDKSGLPSDRFFAERPEGSVSTLKIQRTQQEDSAVYLCASSLELASYNEQFFGPGTRLTVL.

This clonotype was observed many times. Mismatch with germline at one junction end may stem from a read error. J is TRBJ2-5 and V is TRBV7-7, with 10 bases lining up with TRBD2. Per germline, CDR1 SSHAT and CDR2 FNYEAQ (reference sequence). This CDR3 is built from 15 residues. As DNA, the CDR3 is TGTGCTAGCAGCTTCAGGAGCGGGGGGGCAGAGACCCAGTACTTC. Its translation is CASSFRSGGAETQYF.

This clonotype was counted only a few times. This sequence joins TRBV6-5 and TRBJ1-2; D might be TRBD1 (5 bases). The CDR3 runs to 12 residues. Deletions cut 2 bases from V and 8 bases from J, with 9 bases between. Germline CDR1 MNHEY, CDR2 SVGAGI. The CDR3 is CASSYGGEGYTF. The CDR3 nucleotides are TGTGCCAGCAGTTACGGGGGTGAAGGCTACACCTTC.

The sample holds a few counts of this clonotype. The chain uses TRBV7-9 and TRBJ2-3; 8 nucleotides line up with TRBD1. The CDR3 sequence is 15 residues long. V was clipped by 5 bases and J by 4 bases; unmatched bases: 8. The V gene's germline CDR1 is SEHNR and CDR2 FQNEAQ (reference sequence). The CDR3 DNA reads TGTGCCAGCAGCCCGGACAGGGTTGGCCCAGATACGCAGTATTTT. This translates into CASSPDRVGPDTQYF.

The rearrangement joins TRBV5-4 to TRBJ2-5; 10 positions agree with TRBD1. The CDR3 has 16 residues. Germline CDR1 reads SGHNT; CDR2 reads YYREEE (reference sequence). After removal of 7 bases from V and 2 bases from J, the junction contained 11 bases not matched to a gene. The CDR3 region has the DNA TGTGCCAGCCGGACTATAGACAGGGGGCTTCAAGAGACCCAGTACTTC. Translation gives CASRTIDRGLQETQYF.

This clonotype was seen a few times. The chain recombines TRBV7-9 with TRBJ2-1; no clear D. With 2 bases removed from V and 8 bases from J, the gap between germline ends came to 10 bases. Germline-derived CDR1 and CDR2 are SEHNR and FQNEAQ (reference sequence). The CDR3 totals 13 residues. The CDR3 sequence: CASSLPRHDEQFF. CDR3 coding DNA: TGTGCCAGCAGCTTACCCAGACATGATGAGCAGTTCTTC.

The sample holds many counts of this clonotype. DNA of the CDR3: TGTGCCAGCACCAGGGACAGGGACTTCTATGGCTACACCTTC. It encodes CASTRDRDFYGYTF. The chain couples TRBV28 to TRBJ1-2, with 9 nucleotides matching TRBD1. In germline, CDR1 is MDHEN, CDR2 SYDVKM. The CDR3 has 14 amino acids. V lost 7 bases to trimming and J lost 4 bases; unmatched junction nucleotides: 7.

This clonotype was detected only a few times. This CDR3 reads CSVEGGGLPETQYF. As DNA, the CDR3 is TGCAGCGTTGAAGGAGGCGGGCTCCCGGAGACCCAGTACTTC. The chain couples TRBV29-1 to TRBJ2-5, with D tentatively TRBD2 (5 bases). The length of the CDR3 is 14 residues. V lost 1 base, J lost 5 bases, and 14 bases lay in between. Germline CDR1 is SQVTM and CDR2 is ANQGSEA.

The rearrangement links TRBV7-3 to TRBJ2-3; 8 nucleotides line up with TRBD2. The CDR3 consists of 17 residues. CDR1 is SGHTA, CDR2 FQGTGA, per germline. V shed 2 bases and J 3 bases; nucleotides not matched to a gene: 10. In DNA, the CDR3 is TGTGCCAGCAGCTTAGCCTCTCGCCTAGCGGGTACAGATACGCAGTATTTT. Amino acid sequence: CASSLASRLAGTDTQYF.

The sample holds many counts of this clonotype. The chain links TRBV12-3 or TRBV12-4 to TRBJ2-1, with 7 bases matching TRBD2. V lost 5 bases and J lost 5; bases outside the gene matches: 9. The length of the CDR3 is 15 residues. The CDR3: CASSPSGRGNNEQFF. CDR3 nucleotide sequence: TGTGCCAGCAGTCCTTCGGGGCGGGGGAACAATGAGCAGTTCTTC.

This clonotype was recorded many times. This sequence joins TRBV12-3 or TRBV12-4 and TRBJ2-3; D is perhaps TRBD1 (6 bases). This CDR3 contains 18 residues. V was shortened by 3 bases and J by 0 bases, with 19 bases between the two germline ends. The CDR3 DNA sequence: TGTGCCAGCAGTTTTCACCCCATCCGACAGGCTAGCACAGATACGCAGTATTTT. Translation: CASSFHPIRQASTDTQYF.

There are many counts of this clonotype. The rearrangement links TRBV4-3 to TRBJ1-2, with 12 nucleotides matching TRBD1. Germline V CDR1 and CDR2: LGHNA, YSLEER. V trimming: 3 bases; J trimming: 0 bases; junction bases outside the gene matches: 8. CDR3 length equals 18 residues. CDR3 sequence: CASSHRTGQGASNYGYTF. The CDR3 DNA reads as TGCGCCAGCAGCCACCGAACGGGACAGGGGGCTTCTAACTATGGCTACACCTTC.

This clonotype was counted a few times. This chain links TRBV6-5 with TRBJ2-7, with unresolved D. Germline CDR1 MNHEY, CDR2 SVGAGI. This CDR3 contains 13 residues. Deletions cut 8 bases from V and 4 bases from J, with 15 bases between. The CDR3 DNA reads as TGTGCCAGCGCTGAGGACCCAAAATACGAGCAGTACGTC. Its translation: CASAEDPKYEQYV.

V and J are TRBV29-1 and TRBJ1-1; D possibly corresponds to TRBD1 (5 bases). Between the trimmed V and J ends, which lost 6 bases and 6 bases, there was a span of 17 bases. Germline lookup yields CDR1 SQVTM and CDR2 ANQGSEA. This CDR3 region has 13 residues. The CDR3 sequence is CSVGKGEFPEAFF. The CDR3, as DNA: TGCAGCGTAGGGAAAGGGGAATTCCCTGAAGCTTTCTTT.

A few counts support this clonotype. V usage is TRBV19 and J usage is TRBJ2-2; D is unclear. The V and J ends lost 3 bases and 4 bases respectively, with 6 bases between them. This CDR3 spans 13 amino acids. Germline CDR1 LNHDA, CDR2 SQIVND (reference sequence). The CDR3 region is CASSMEPTGELFF. CDR3 bases: TGTGCCAGTAGTATGGAACCCACCGGGGAGCTGTTTTTT. Full variable domain (remainder filled in from reference TRBV19 and TRBJ2-2): DGGITQSPKYLFRKEGQNVTLSCEQNLNHDAMYWYRQDPGQGLRLIYYSQIVNDFQKGDIAEGYSVSREKKESFPLTVTSAQKNPTAFYLCASSMEPTGELFFGEGSRLTVL.

This clonotype was recorded a few times. The chain couples TRBV7-6 to TRBJ2-1, with D maybe TRBD2 (6 bases). This CDR3 contains 13 residues. Germline V gene lookup returns CDR1 SGHVS and CDR2 FNYEAQ. Trimming shortened V by 3 bases and J by 7 bases, and 10 bases separated the two germline ends. The CDR3 protein is CASSFGGTNEQFF. The CDR3 DNA sequence: TGTGCCAGCAGCTTCGGAGGGACGAATGAGCAGTTCTTC.

There are many counts of this clonotype. The chain carries TRBV12-3 or TRBV12-4 and TRBJ2-5; D is ambiguous. Trimming stripped 2 bases from V and 4 bases from J, with 17 bases between. There are 16 residues in the CDR3. The CDR3 nucleotides read TGTGCCAGCAGTTTATTCTCTGTGGGCACCTCAGAGACCCAGTACTTC. It specifies CASSLFSVGTSETQYF.

The chain joins TRBV12-3 or TRBV12-4 to TRBJ2-5; D is unclear. V was pared by 6 bases and J by 1 base, with 12 bases between. This CDR3 spans 14 amino acids. CDR3 sequence (DNA): TGTGCCAGCAGCCCCATAAAGAGCCAAGAGACCCAGTACTTC. Translation gives CASSPIKSQETQYF.

This clonotype was counted a few times. The rearrangement links TRBV6-5 to TRBJ2-5; 8 nucleotides align to TRBD1. Germline V CDR1 and CDR2: MNHEY, SVGAGI. There are 15 residues in the CDR3. Unmatched junction bases numbered 5, after V lost 0 bases and J lost 5 bases. DNA of the CDR3: TGTGCCAGCAGTTACTCTTCAGGGGGCGGTGAGACCCAGTACTTC. Protein sequence: CASSYSSGGGETQYF.

This clonotype showed up just a few times. This chain joins TRBV7-6 and TRBJ1-2; the match to TRBD1 covers 7 bases. The CDR3 is 13 residues long. The V and J ends lost 5 bases and 5 bases, in that order; junction bases with no gene match: 5. Per germline, CDR1 SGHVS and CDR2 FNYEAQ. The CDR3 loop is CASSQQGRYGYTF. As DNA, the CDR3 is TGTGCCAGCAGCCAACAGGGGAGGTATGGCTACACCTTC. Using reference TRBV7-6 and TRBJ1-2 for the parts outside the CDR3, the full variable domain is GAGVSQSPRYKVTKRGQDVALRCDPISGHVSLYWYRQALGQGPEFLTYFNYEAQQDKSGLPNDRFSAERPEGSISTLTIQRTEQRDSAMYRCASSQQGRYGYTFGSGTRLTVV.

In this sample, this clonotype turned up a few times. V gene TRBV6-4 combines with J gene TRBJ2-3; D ambiguous. The CDR3 spans 13 residues. Germline CDR1 is MRHNA and CDR2 is SNTAGT. The ends were cut back, 0 bases at V and 5 bases at J, with 6 bases in the middle. This chain's CDR3 is CASSDSFLDTQYF. The CDR3 DNA is TGTGCCAGCAGTGACTCGTTCTTAGATACGCAGTATTTT.

This clonotype was counted ten times or more. The chain employs TRBV7-8 and TRBJ1-4; TRBD1 is a possible D gene (5 bases). The CDR3 is 15 amino acids. V dropped 3 bases and J dropped 5 bases, with 13 bases sitting between them. Germline lookup yields CDR1 SGHVS and CDR2 FQNEAQ. The CDR3 region is CASSLFGGANEKLFF. Here the CDR3 DNA reads TGTGCCAGCAGCTTGTTCGGTGGGGCAAATGAAAAACTGTTTTTT.

The chain joins TRBV28 to TRBJ2-1; a weak D match, TRBD2 (6 bases). V lost 4 bases and J 6 bases, leaving 13 bases between the germline ends. The germline CDR1 and CDR2 sequences are MDHEN and SYDVKM. The CDR3 consists of 14 residues. CDR3 in DNA: TGTGCCAGCAGTTCCGGAGGGCCCGGCAATGAGCAGTTCTTC. Its protein is CASSSGGPGNEQFF.

This clonotype was recorded at least ten times. V is TRBV20-1 and J is TRBJ1-2; 7 nucleotides agree with TRBD1. CDR3 size: 16 residues. Germline-derived CDR1 and CDR2 are DFQATT and SNEGSKA (reference sequence). After removal of 1 base from V and 7 bases from J, the junction contained 15 bases not matched to a gene. In DNA, the CDR3 is TGCAGTGCTAGAGTCCCCCTCGTACAGGGGCCGGGTGGCTACACCTTC. Translated, it gives CSARVPLVQGPGGYTF.